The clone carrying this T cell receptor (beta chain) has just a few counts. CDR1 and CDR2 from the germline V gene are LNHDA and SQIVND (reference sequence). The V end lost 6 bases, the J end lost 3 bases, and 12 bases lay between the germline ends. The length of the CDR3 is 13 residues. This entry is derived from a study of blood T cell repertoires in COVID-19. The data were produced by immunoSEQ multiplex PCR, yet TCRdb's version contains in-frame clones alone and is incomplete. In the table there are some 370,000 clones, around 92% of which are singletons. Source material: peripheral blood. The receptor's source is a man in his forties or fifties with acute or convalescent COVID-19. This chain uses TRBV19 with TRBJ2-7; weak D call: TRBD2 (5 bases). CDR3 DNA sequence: TGTGCCAGTAGGACGAACGGAGGCTACGAGCAGTACTTC. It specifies CASRTNGGYEQYF.